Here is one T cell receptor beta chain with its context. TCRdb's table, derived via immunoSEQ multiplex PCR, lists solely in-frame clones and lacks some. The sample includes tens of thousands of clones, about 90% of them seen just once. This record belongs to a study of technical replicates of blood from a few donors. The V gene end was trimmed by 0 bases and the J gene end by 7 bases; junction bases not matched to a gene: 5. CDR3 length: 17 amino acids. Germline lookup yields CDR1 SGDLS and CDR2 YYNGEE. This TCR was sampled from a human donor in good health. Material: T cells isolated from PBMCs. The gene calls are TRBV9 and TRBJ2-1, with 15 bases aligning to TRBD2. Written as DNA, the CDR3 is TGTGCCAGCAGCGTAGTCCCCGGGACTAGCGGGAGGAATGAGCAGTTCTTC. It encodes CASSVVPGTSGRNEQFF.